This record looks at one T cell receptor (beta chain) sequence and its context. Antigen: not known. This entry belongs to a study of vaccination and CD4 T cells after COVID-19. This sample's treatment: approximately nine-day PBMC culture with coronavirus spike peptide pools or control peptides (ViraFEST assay). Sequenced with the Oncomine TCR Beta short-read assay was DNA taken from cultured CD4+ T cells. From cultured CD4+ T cells, genomic DNA was extracted. TCRdb analysed the PCR reads with MiXCR anew, one entry per CDR3 protein. The table has about 3,600 distinct CDR3 sequences, around 40% seen once. This CDR3 has 16 amino acids.

The chain links TRBV21-1 to TRBJ2-7; TRBD1, the table's D call, lacks a check against the DNA. TRBV21-1 is a documented pseudogene. Source material: CD4+ T cells from blood, cultured in vitro. The sequence came from a human donor who had recovered from COVID-19. The CDR3 nucleotides are TGTGCCAGCAGCAAAGAAGGACAGCTAGGAGTCTACGAGCAGTACTTC. Translating gives CASSKEGQLGVYEQYF.